One sample yielded the 17 T cell receptor beta chains listed below, sequenced in a study of blood T cell repertoires in COVID-19. The method was immunoSEQ multiplex PCR; TCRdb's version includes in-frame clones alone and lacks a portion of them. The sample yields about 180,000 clones, 70% to 90% seen once. Sequencing input: peripheral blood. All receptors derive from a human donor with active or convalescent COVID-19. The donor label of this sample is uncertain.

The CDR3 reads CASSPQPGTALTYEQYF. Here the CDR3 DNA reads TGTGCCAGCAGCCCTCAGCCCGGGACAGCTTTGACCTACGAGCAGTACTTC. The chain employs TRBV11-3 and TRBJ2-7; 7 nucleotides agree with TRBD1. Germline CDR1 and CDR2: SGHNT and YENEEA. CDR3 length: 17 residues. The junction had 15 bases not matched to a gene; V was cut back by 5 bases and J by 2 bases.

The chain joins TRBV28 to TRBJ2-2; D may be TRBD1 (6 bases). Germline V gene sequence: CDR1 MDHEN, CDR2 SYDVKM. Trimming left V 3 bases short and J 8 bases short, with 10 bases between. The CDR3 spans 13 residues. The CDR3 DNA is TGTGCCAGCAGTTTCGGACAGAGGGGGGAGCTGTTTTTT. This gives the protein CASSFGQRGELFF.

In DNA, the CDR3 is TGTGCCAGCATCCCGGGAGAGTATAGCAATCAGCCCCAGCATTTT. Translated: CASIPGEYSNQPQHF. The chain combines TRBV28 with TRBJ1-5, with D uncertain. This CDR3 comprises 15 residues. The V end was cut by 7 bases, the J end by 0 bases, with 13 bases between. Germline CDR1 and CDR2: MDHEN and SYDVKM.

Here the CDR3 DNA reads TGCAGCGAGCGGACCGCACCCAACTATGGCTACACCTTC. As protein: CSERTAPNYGYTF. V and J are TRBV29-1 and TRBJ1-2; D remains ambiguous. This CDR3 region has 13 residues. From germline, CDR1 is SQVTM and CDR2 ANQGSEA. Trimming removed 7 bases from V and 2 bases from J, with 14 bases in between.

The chain uses TRBV6-2 or TRBV6-3 and TRBJ1-6; D perhaps matches TRBD1 (5 bases). Germline lookup yields CDR1 MNHEY and CDR2 SVGEGT. V lost 0 bases and J lost 10, with 13 bases in between. The CDR3 spans 15 residues. CDR3 bases: TGTGCCAGCAGTTACTCCGACAGAGGTCAATCACCCCTCCACTTT. Protein product: CASSYSDRGQSPLHF.

This sequence joins TRBV20-1 and TRBJ2-2, with D perhaps TRBD2 (6 bases). Between the trimmed V and J ends, which lost 3 bases and 4 bases, there was a span of 15 bases. Germline V gene data show CDR1 as DFQATT and CDR2 as SNEGSKA (reference sequence). CDR3 length equals 15 residues. CDR3 bases: TGCAGTGCTAGTTCGATGGAGGGCGTCACCGGGGAGCTGTTTTTT. It translates to CSASSMEGVTGELFF.

The genes are TRBV28 and TRBJ1-1, with no clear D. The germline V gene has CDR1 MDHEN and CDR2 SYDVKM. The V and J ends lost 10 bases and 0 bases respectively, with 12 bases between them. The CDR3 runs 13 residues. The CDR3 region is CATTAPLNTEAFF. CDR3 nucleotide sequence: TGTGCCACTACCGCCCCCTTGAACACTGAAGCTTTCTTT.

The chain has TRBV11-2 and TRBJ2-5, with 10 bases that match TRBD2. CDR3 length equals 16 residues. Germline V CDR1 and CDR2: SGHAT, FQNNGV. After removal of 3 bases from V and 5 bases from J, the junction contained 9 bases not matched to a gene. This chain's CDR3 is CASSFWLAGVRETQYF. CDR3 DNA: TGTGCCAGCAGCTTTTGGCTAGCGGGAGTTAGGGAGACCCAGTACTTC.

This sequence joins TRBV6-5 and TRBJ2-5; possibly TRBD1 for D (6 bases). Trimming cost V 5 bases and J 5 bases, with 15 bases left between them. Germline V gene lookup returns CDR1 MNHEY and CDR2 SVGAGI. The CDR3 extends over 14 amino acids. The DNA for the CDR3 is TGTGCCAGCAGTACGGCCAGGGGAGAGGAGACCCAGTACTTC. It encodes CASSTARGEETQYF.

The rearrangement links TRBV4-3 to TRBJ1-2, with D tentatively TRBD1 (5 bases). Germline V gives CDR1 LGHNA, CDR2 YSLEER. V shed 2 bases and J shed 8 bases, with 15 bases lying between them. The CDR3 sequence is 14 residues long. Written as DNA, the CDR3 is TGCGCCAGCAGCCAACGGGTTTTGCAGGGAGGCTACACCTTC. Protein product: CASSQRVLQGGYTF.

J is TRBJ1-2 and V is TRBV4-3; 7 bases line up with TRBD1. This CDR3 region has 15 residues. V lost 0 bases, J lost 5 bases, and 6 bases stayed unmatched. Germline V gene lookup returns CDR1 LGHNA and CDR2 YSLEER. CDR3 sequence reads: CASSQDEGAGYGYTF. The CDR3 DNA follows: TGCGCCAGCAGCCAAGATGAGGGGGCGGGGTATGGCTACACCTTC.

This chain links TRBV5-6 with TRBJ1-2; 8 bases line up with TRBD1. This CDR3 comprises 15 residues. Germline CDR1 is SGHDT and CDR2 is YYEEEE. Unmatched junction bases numbered 5, after V lost 2 bases and J lost 2 bases. The CDR3 DNA reads TGTGCCAGCAGCTTAATCGCAGGGGGCAACTATGGCTACACCTTC. Its protein product is CASSLIAGGNYGYTF.

The V and J genes are TRBV14 and TRBJ2-6; 9 nucleotides agree with TRBD1. The germline CDR1 and CDR2 sequences are SGHDN and FVKESK. Germline trimming cut 3 bases from V and 4 bases from J; bases unmatched to any gene: 7. This CDR3 is built from 17 residues. As DNA, the CDR3 is TGTGCCAGCAGCCAGGGACAGGGTATTATGGGGGCCAACGTCCTGACTTTC. This sequence encodes CASSQGQGIMGANVLTF.

This clone was seen ten or more times. The rearrangement joins TRBV30 to TRBJ1-1, with TRBD1 matching 9 bases. Germline-derived CDR1 and CDR2 are GTSNPN and SVGIG (reference sequence). This CDR3 spans 16 amino acids. The trim removed 2 bases at V and 2 bases at J, leaving 9 bases unmatched. For the CDR3, the DNA is TGTGCCTGGAGTAGGGTGGGGACAGGGTCTAACACTGAAGCTTTCTTT. This codes for CAWSRVGTGSNTEAFF.

This chain uses TRBV9 with TRBJ2-1, with D possibly being TRBD1 (6 bases). This CDR3 spans 15 amino acids. V gave up 2 bases and J gave up 0 bases, with 9 bases separating them. The germline V gene has CDR1 SGDLS and CDR2 YYNGEE. Here the CDR3 DNA reads TGTGCCAGCAGCGTCGGACAGAGCTCCTACAATGAGCAGTTCTTC. This codes for CASSVGQSSYNEQFF.

The V and J genes are TRBV12-3 or TRBV12-4 and TRBJ1-1, with TRBD1 as a possible D gene (6 bases). This CDR3 spans 13 amino acids. V lost 7 bases and J 7 bases, leaving 16 bases between the germline ends. The CDR3 is CASTGQQGGEAFF. The DNA of the CDR3 is TGTGCCAGCACTGGTCAACAGGGCGGTGAAGCTTTCTTT.

This clone is a singleton in its sample. CDR3 region: CASSLTGRNTEAFF. CDR3 coding DNA: TGTGCCAGCAGTTTAACAGGGCGGAACACTGAAGCTTTCTTT. The gene calls are TRBV28 and TRBJ1-1; tentative D call: TRBD1 (6 bases). This CDR3 contains 14 residues. Germline values: CDR1 MDHEN, CDR2 SYDVKM. Trimming removed 2 bases at V and 1 base at J, with 8 bases between.